This T cell receptor (beta chain) was recovered during a study of blood T cell repertoires in COVID-19. Study-level background: Some COVID-19 samples were acute and others convalescent; all came from the United States, Italy and Spain.

Only in-frame clones appear in the TCRdb table, and some are missing; sequencing was by immunoSEQ multiplex PCR. This repertoire shows approximately 150,000 clones, 75% to 90% found once; its top ten account for around 11%. The CDR3 covers 14 residues. V and J are TRBV21-1 and TRBJ2-7; TRBD2 is taken as the D call from the table, unchecked against the DNA. TRBV21-1 has pseudogene status. Sample: PBMCs or T cells enriched from blood (not recorded which). The source is a man aged 55 to 69 who had recovered from COVID-19. This CDR3 reads CASSEAGVGFEQYF. The CDR3 DNA follows: TGTGCCAGCAGCGAAGCGGGAGTCGGCTTCGAGCAGTACTTC.